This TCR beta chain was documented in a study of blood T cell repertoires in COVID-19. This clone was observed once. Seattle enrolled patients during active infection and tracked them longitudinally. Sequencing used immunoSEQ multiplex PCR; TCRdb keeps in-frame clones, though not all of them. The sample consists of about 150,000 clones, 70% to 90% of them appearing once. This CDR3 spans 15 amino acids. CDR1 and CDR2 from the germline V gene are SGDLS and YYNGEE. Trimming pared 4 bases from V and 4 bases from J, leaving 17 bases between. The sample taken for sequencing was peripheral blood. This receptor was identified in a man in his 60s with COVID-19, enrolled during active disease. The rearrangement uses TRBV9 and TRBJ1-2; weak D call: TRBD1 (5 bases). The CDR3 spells CASSSSWSQGYGYTF. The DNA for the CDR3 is TGTGCCAGCAGCTCCTCATGGTCTCAGGGCTATGGCTACACCTTC.